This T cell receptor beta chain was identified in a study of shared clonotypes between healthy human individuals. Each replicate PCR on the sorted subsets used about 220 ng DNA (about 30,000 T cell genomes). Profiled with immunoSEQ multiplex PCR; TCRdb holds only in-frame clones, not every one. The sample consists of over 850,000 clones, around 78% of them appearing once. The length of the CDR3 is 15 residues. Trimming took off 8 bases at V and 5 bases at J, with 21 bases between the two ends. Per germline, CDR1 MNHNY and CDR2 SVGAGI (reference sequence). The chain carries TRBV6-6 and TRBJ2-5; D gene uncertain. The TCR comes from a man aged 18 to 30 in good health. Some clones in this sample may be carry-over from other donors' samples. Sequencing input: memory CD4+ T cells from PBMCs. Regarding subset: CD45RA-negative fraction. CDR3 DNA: TGTGCCAGCGAACAGACCGGTGGGTCCAGGGAGACCCAGTACTTC. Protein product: CASEQTGGSRETQYF.